Listed below are T cell receptor beta chains from one sample, sequenced in a study of circulating and synovial CD4+ cells in juvenile arthritis. The protocol was immunoSEQ multiplex PCR, while the TCRdb copy is restricted to in-frame clones and leaves out a portion. The top ten clones hold about 3.5% of a sample with around 3,600 clones, roughly 76% of them seen once. The sequenced sample consisted of CD4+ T cells from synovial fluid. These receptor sequences come from a human donor with juvenile idiopathic arthritis. CDR3s include the opening cysteine and the closing phenylalanine or tryptophan. D genes are given only for firm matches. Clone size is stated in some rows and not others, as once, few, many or a class when expanded.

d_call | j_call | cdr3_length | clone_size | v_call | cdr3_aa | cdr3_nt
TRBD2 | TRBJ2-5 | 16 | - | TRBV5-1 | CASSLSGTPYQETQYF | TGCGCCAGCAGCTTAAGCGGGACTCCGTACCAAGAGACCCAGTACTTC
TRBD2 | TRBJ2-7 | 15 | - | TRBV10-3 | CAISEERGTSYEQYF | TGTGCCATCAGTGAGGAGCGGGGGACCTCCTACGAGCAGTACTTC
TRBD1 | TRBJ1-4 | 17 | once | TRBV7-9 | CASSLADRGATNEKLFF | TGTGCCAGCAGCTTAGCGGACAGGGGGGCAACTAATGAAAAACTGTTTTTT
TRBD2 | TRBJ2-1 | 15 | - | TRBV27 | CASSLSGRGGFEQFF | TGTGCCAGCAGTTTAAGCGGGAGAGGAGGGTTTGAGCAGTTCTTC
- | TRBJ1-2 | 14 | - | TRBV19 | CASTSGGFNYGYTF | TGTGCCAGTACCAGTGGGGGGTTTAACTATGGCTACACCTTC
TRBD2 | TRBJ2-3 | 15 | - | TRBV9 | CASSPSRGGTDTQYF | TGTGCCAGCAGCCCCTCGCGGGGGGGCACAGATACGCAGTATTTT
TRBD2 | TRBJ2-1 | 16 | - | TRBV28 | CASSFDTSGTYNEQFF | TGTGCCAGCAGTTTCGATACTAGCGGGACCTACAATGAGCAGTTCTTC
- | TRBJ1-1 | 15 | - | TRBV7-2 | CASSSRVPPNTEAFF | TGTGCCAGCAGCTCCCGGGTCCCACCGAACACTGAAGCTTTCTTT
TRBD1 | TRBJ1-4 | 16 | - | TRBV27 | CASSLSPGTGGEKLFF | TGTGCCAGCAGTTTGTCCCCGGGGACAGGGGGTGAAAAACTGTTTTTT
TRBD1 | TRBJ1-1 | 13 | - | TRBV5-4 | CASSGTGVTEAFF | TGTGCCAGCAGCGGGACAGGTGTAACTGAAGCTTTCTTT
- | TRBJ2-3 | 13 | - | TRBV30 | CAWSTQSTGTQYF | TGTGCCTGGAGTACCCAATCTACCGGGACGCAGTATTTT
- | TRBJ1-6 | 16 | large | TRBV14 | CASSQSPGTSNSPLHF | TGTGCCAGCAGCCAGTCGCCGGGAACCTCTAATTCACCCCTCCACTTT